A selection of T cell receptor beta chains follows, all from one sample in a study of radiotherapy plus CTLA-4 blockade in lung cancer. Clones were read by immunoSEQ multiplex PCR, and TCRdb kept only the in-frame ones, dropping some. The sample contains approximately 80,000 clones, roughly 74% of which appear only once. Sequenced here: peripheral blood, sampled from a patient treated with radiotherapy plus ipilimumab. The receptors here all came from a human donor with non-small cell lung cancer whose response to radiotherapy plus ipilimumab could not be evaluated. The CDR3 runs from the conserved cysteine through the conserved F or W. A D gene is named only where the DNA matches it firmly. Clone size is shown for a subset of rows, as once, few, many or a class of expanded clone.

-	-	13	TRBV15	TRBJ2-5	TGTGCCACCAGCTTGGTCACAGTCAAGACCCAGTACTTC	CATSLVTVKTQYF
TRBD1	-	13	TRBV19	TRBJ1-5	TGTGCCAGTAGCGGGACAGGGGGTCAGCCCCAGCATTTT	CASSGTGGQPQHF
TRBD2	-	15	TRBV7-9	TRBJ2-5	TGTGCCAGCAGCGGGGGACTAGCGGGGCAAGAGACCCAGTACTTC	CASSGGLAGQETQYF
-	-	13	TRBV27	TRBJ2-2	TGTGCCAGCAGTTTCATGAACACCGGGGAGCTGTTTTTT	CASSFMNTGELFF
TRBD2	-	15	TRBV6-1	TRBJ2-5	TGTGCCAGCAGTGAAGCAGCGGGAGTGGGAGAGACCCAGTACTTC	CASSEAAGVGETQYF
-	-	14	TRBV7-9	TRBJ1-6	TGTGCCAGCAGCCTAGGCAGGCATGGCTCACCCCTCCACTTT	CASSLGRHGSPLHF
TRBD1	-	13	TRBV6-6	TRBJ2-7	TGTGCCAGCAGTCCGACAGGGAACTACGAGCAGTACTTC	CASSPTGNYEQYF
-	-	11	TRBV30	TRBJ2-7	TGTGCCTGGAGGCTATTAGCCGAGCAGTACTTC	CAWRLLAEQYF
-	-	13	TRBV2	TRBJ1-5	TGTGCCAGCGACCTGGAGCGGGATCAGCCCCAGCATTTT	CASDLERDQPQHF
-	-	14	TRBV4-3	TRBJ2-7	TGCGCCAGCAGCCAAGGTCAGGGCTCCTACGAGCAGTACTTC	CASSQGQGSYEQYF
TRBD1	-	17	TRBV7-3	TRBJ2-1	TGTGCCAGCACTCCCGGGGTGTCAGGGGGTTCCTACAATGAGCAGTTCTTC	CASTPGVSGGSYNEQFF
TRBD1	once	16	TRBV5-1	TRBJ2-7	TGCGCCAGCAGCCTAGGAAACAGGGGGCCCTCCTACGAGCAGTACTTC	CASSLGNRGPSYEQYF
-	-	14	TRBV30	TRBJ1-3	TGTGCCTGGAGTACTGGGGGGGGCGGAAACACCATATATTTT	CAWSTGGGGNTIYF
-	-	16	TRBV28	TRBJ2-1	TGTGCCAGCAGTTTATTGCGGATAGAACTACACAATGAGCAGTTCTTC	CASSLLRIELHNEQFF
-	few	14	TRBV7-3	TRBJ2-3	TGTGCCAGCAGCCAGACGACAGACACAGATACGCAGTATTTT	CASSQTTDTDTQYF
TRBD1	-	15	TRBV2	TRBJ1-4	TGTGCCAGCAGTGTTCGGACAGGACCGAATGAAAAACTGTTTTTT	CASSVRTGPNEKLFF